The 9 T cell receptor beta chains below were found in one sample sequenced in a study of T cells in Graves' hyperthyroidism and ophthalmopathy (dated by TCRdb to the late 2010s). The library was generated by multiplex PCR. The sequencer listed for this sample is Illumina HiSeq 2000. The TCR beta CDR3 regions were amplified from RNA transcripts. The TCR CDR3 was subjected to a first round of RT-PCR using the HTBI primer set and the Qiagen OneStep RT-PCR kit. TCRdb ran its own pipeline on the public reads, namely fastp trimming at Q25 and MiXCR clone calling, and kept in-frame beta chains. Every distinct CDR3 protein forms one entry, paired with its most common genes and DNA. Present in this sample are under 700,000 distinct CDR3 sequences, around 45% of which were seen just once. The leading ten clones occupy 8.2% of the sample. Sequencing was performed on peripheral blood or thyroid tissue (not recorded which). The receptor source for this set is a woman between 18 and 29 years old with Graves' hyperthyroidism. Donor details come from another sample of the same person, matched by shared clones.

This clonotype was seen many times. The chain links TRBV7-8 to TRBJ1-5, with D tentatively TRBD1 (5 bases). Trimming left V 3 bases short and J 3 bases short, with 9 bases between. There are 14 residues in the CDR3. Germline CDR1 is SGHVS and CDR2 is FQNEAQ. CDR3 loop: CASSFRDSNQPQHF. CDR3 coding DNA: TGTGCCAGCAGCTTTAGGGACTCCAATCAGCCCCAGCATTTT.

Remarks on this clonotype: A read error may account for a junction end that differs from germline. The gene calls are TRBV20-1 and TRBJ1-4, with TRBD1 identical over 9 bases. Germline V CDR1 and CDR2: DFQATT, SNEGSKA (reference sequence). There are 15 residues in the CDR3. The CDR3 bases are TGCAGTGCTCCTCGATCCGGGACAGGGAATGAAGAACTGTTTTTT. Translating it yields CSAPRSGTGNEELFF.

The V and J genes are TRBV12-3 or TRBV12-4 and TRBJ1-6; no firm D call. V was clipped by 2 bases and J by 7 bases, with 9 bases between them. This CDR3 is built from 14 residues. The CDR3 DNA reads TGTGCCAGCAGTTTAAACTCGGGGAATTCACCCCTCCACTTT. It is translated as CASSLNSGNSPLHF.

This chain links TRBV7-9 with TRBJ1-2, with 8 nucleotides matching TRBD1. V gave up 2 bases and J gave up 12 bases; unmatched junction bases: 11. CDR1 SEHNR and CDR2 FQNEAQ come from the germline V gene (reference sequence). This CDR3 contains 14 residues. This chain's CDR3 is CASSLKGDRKPNTF. The DNA for the CDR3 is TGTGCCAGCAGCTTAAAGGGGGACAGGAAACCGAACACCTTC.

This clonotype was recorded at least ten times. The chain employs TRBV29-1 and TRBJ1-2, with 8 bases identical to TRBD1. Per germline, CDR1 SQVTM and CDR2 ANQGSEA. V lost 8 bases, J lost 6 bases, and 11 bases stayed unmatched. This CDR3 region has 13 residues. The CDR3 bases are TGCAGCATAGGGGGACAGGCCCCTAATGGCTACACCTTC. Translating gives CSIGGQAPNGYTF.

The chain joins TRBV10-3 to TRBJ2-2; a possible D gene is TRBD1 (5 bases). Per germline, CDR1 ENHRY and CDR2 SYGVKD. V was trimmed by 10 bases and J by 4 bases, leaving 19 bases between them. The length of the CDR3 is 15 residues. The CDR3 reads CASTSKGDGTGELFF. As DNA, the CDR3 is TGTGCCAGCACCTCTAAAGGGGATGGCACCGGGGAGCTGTTTTTT.

This clonotype was recorded at least ten times. The chain combines TRBV7-9 with TRBJ2-7; D gene uncertain. V shed 5 bases and J shed 1 base, with 6 bases lying between them. Germline-derived CDR1 and CDR2 are SEHNR and FQNEAQ (reference sequence). The length of the CDR3 is 12 residues. The CDR3 loop is CASSPASYEQYF. CDR3 nucleotides: TGTGCCAGCAGCCCAGCTTCCTACGAGCAGTACTTC.

The chain uses TRBV2 and TRBJ1-2; the match to TRBD1 covers 10 bases. The CDR3 is 12 amino acids. Germline V CDR1 and CDR2: SNHLY, FYNNEI. Trimming removed 7 bases from V and 7 bases from J; junction bases left unmatched: 3. The DNA for the CDR3 is TGTGCCAGCACCGGGACAGGGGTTGGCTACACCTTC. Translating it yields CASTGTGVGYTF.

V usage is TRBV2 and J usage is TRBJ1-5; the match to TRBD1 covers 7 bases. This CDR3 has 14 amino acids. J gave up 5 bases and V 5 bases, and 6 bases lay outside the gene matches. Germline V gene sequence: CDR1 SNHLY, CDR2 FYNNEI. The CDR3 DNA reads TGTGCCAGCAGTCCACAGGGGTTACATCAGCCCCAGCATTTT. This codes for CASSPQGLHQPQHF. The variable domain in full, with the rest retrieved from reference TRBV2 and TRBJ1-5, is EPEVTQTPSHQVTQMGQEVILRCVPISNHLYFYWYRQILGQKVEFLVSFYNNEISEKSEIFDDQFSVERPDGSNFTLKIRSTKLEDSAMYFCASSPQGLHQPQHFGDGTRLSIL.